The rows below give T cell receptor beta chains drawn from one sample of a study of blood T cell repertoires in COVID-19. Assay used: immunoSEQ multiplex PCR; TCRdb lists only in-frame clones, some missing. The repertoire holds roughly 280,000 clones, with more than 75% as singletons. Source material: peripheral blood. These receptor sequences come from a woman in her sixties or seventies with COVID-19, enrolled during active disease. Both conserved end residues are trimmed from each CDR3.

length,V,J,CDR3
13,TRBV2,TRBJ1-5,ASSIQGSGNQPQH
13,TRBV10-3,TRBJ2-3,ATSRDSQSTDTQY
12,TRBV3-1/TRBV3-2,TRBJ2-7,ASSHRQGVDEQY
13,TRBV9,TRBJ2-3,ASSASGRAADTQY
12,TRBV25-1,TRBJ1-2,ASSAPGQSYGYT
14,TRBV6-5,TRBJ2-2,ASSSPAGEGTGELF
12,TRBV9,TRBJ2-2,ASSVGGKTGELF
14,TRBV11-2,TRBJ2-7,ASSPIRRTGAYEQY
12,TRBV6-1,TRBJ1-5,ASSEFGGFRPQH
13,TRBV30,TRBJ1-6,AWSSTTGGNSPLH
11,TRBV7-9,TRBJ1-5,ASTEGSGQPQH
10,TRBV7-9,TRBJ2-2,ASSSFTGELF
12,TRBV7-7,TRBJ2-1,ASSMGQGLGEQF
15,TRBV28,TRBJ1-3,ASSLPRGPYTGNTIY
14,TRBV11-1,TRBJ1-1,ASSLGGQGGNTEAF
16,TRBV23-1,TRBJ2-6,ASSQSLGQGSGANVLT
15,TRBV4-2,TRBJ2-1,ASSQERSTSGYNEQF
12,TRBV5-1,TRBJ2-7,ASSNHRGGDEQY
12,TRBV6-5,TRBJ2-7,ASTRSTDSYEQY
10,TRBV28,TRBJ1-1,ASSSGQGQAF
13,TRBV4-2,TRBJ2-7,ASSQERRLSYEQY
14,TRBV7-8,TRBJ2-2,ASSPKSGRWAGELF
13,TRBV27,TRBJ2-7,ASSLYPGSSYEQY
12,TRBV27,TRBJ2-5,ASSLSGVRETQY
11,TRBV25-1,TRBJ1-1,ASSEARNTEAF
13,TRBV7-7,TRBJ2-1,ASSHRDSSYNEQF
15,TRBV19,TRBJ2-3,ASSIGPRAGATDTQY
10,TRBV11-2,TRBJ2-1,ASSSTGNEQF
11,TRBV30,TRBJ1-6,AWSVNTYSPLH
15,TRBV3-1/TRBV3-2,TRBJ1-3,ASSQFLAWSSGNTIY
12,TRBV30,TRBJ1-4,AWSSPDREEKLF